Listed here are 27 T cell receptor beta chains from one sample, sequenced in a study of T cell responses to AZD1222 COVID-19 vaccine. Clones were sequenced by immunoSEQ multiplex PCR, and TCRdb holds only the in-frame ones, with some missing. Here the sample spans about 92,000 clones, roughly 88% being singletons. This specimen consisted of peripheral blood, obtained on day 0 of AZD1222 vaccination. All receptors come from an adult in good health.

This chain links TRBV28 with TRBJ1-3; tentative D call: TRBD1 (5 bases). Germline CDR1 MDHEN, CDR2 SYDVKM. The V end lost 6 bases, the J end lost 0 bases, and 18 bases lay between the germline ends. The CDR3 consists of 17 residues. CDR3 residues: CASRAAGGDFSGNTIYF. CDR3 sequence (DNA): TGTGCCAGCAGGGCTGCGGGGGGAGACTTCTCTGGAAACACCATATATTTT. Complete variable domain (other parts from reference TRBV28 and TRBJ1-3): DVKVTQSSRYLVKRTGEKVFLECVQDMDHENMFWYRQDPGLGLRLIYFSYDVKMKEKGDIPEGYSVSREKKERFSLILESASTNQTSMYLCASRAAGGDFSGNTIYFGEGSWLTVV.

The chain has TRBV7-2 and TRBJ1-4, with unresolved D. Germline CDR1 SGHTA, CDR2 FQGNSA. The germline V and J ends were trimmed by 2 bases and 4 bases, with 8 bases remaining between them. This CDR3 is 14 amino acids long. CDR3 sequence reads: CASSLIGINEKLFF. CDR3 coding DNA: TGTGCCAGCAGCTTAATCGGGATTAATGAAAAACTGTTTTTT.

This sequence joins TRBV3-1 (or the pseudogene TRBV3-2) and TRBJ2-1, with 13 positions matching TRBD2. Trimming cost V 4 bases and J 0 bases; bases outside gene matches: 12. The CDR3 contains 20 residues. In germline, CDR1 is LGHDT, CDR2 YNNKEL (reference sequence). CDR3 DNA sequence: TGTGCCAGCAGCCCTAGGACTAGCGGGAGTCTATTAAGCTCCTACAATGAGCAGTTCTTC. This encodes CASSPRTSGSLLSSYNEQFF.

The chain links TRBV28 to TRBJ2-7; D remains unclear. The germline V and J ends were trimmed by 7 bases and 0 bases, with 13 bases remaining between them. The CDR3 sequence is 14 residues long. The V gene's germline CDR1 is MDHEN and CDR2 SYDVKM. CDR3 coding DNA: TGTGCCAGCAATTCAGGCGGAGTCTCCTACGAGCAGTACTTC. Its translation is CASNSGGVSYEQYF.

This clone was detected only once. The V call is TRBV28, the J call TRBJ2-7; the match to TRBD1 covers 9 bases. The CDR3 runs to 15 residues. Losses at the gene ends were 7 bases for V and 3 bases for J; bases not matched to a gene: 10. Germline CDR1 reads MDHEN; CDR2 reads SYDVKM. The CDR3 DNA is TGTGCCAGCACCCCCCTCGCGGGACAGGGCTACGAGCAGTACTTC. It codes for CASTPLAGQGYEQYF.

The CDR3 region has the DNA TGTGCCAGCAGCAGCGAAAGGACAGGGAACACTGAAGCTTTCTTT. It translates to CASSSERTGNTEAFF. The chain links TRBV6-5 to TRBJ1-1, with TRBD1 matching over 7 bases. The CDR3 length is 15 residues. V was clipped by 6 bases and J by 1 base; unmatched bases: 8. Germline CDR1 MNHEY, CDR2 SVGAGI.

The chain links TRBV19 to TRBJ1-2; possible D gene TRBD1, 5 bases. CDR1 is LNHDA, CDR2 SQIVND, per germline (reference sequence). V was shortened by 3 bases and J by 2 bases, with 7 bases between the two germline ends. CDR3 length: 13 residues. The CDR3 region has the DNA TGTGCCAGTAGTATGACAGCAAACTATGGCTACACCTTC. Protein product: CASSMTANYGYTF.

V gene TRBV18 combines with J gene TRBJ1-1, with 7 bases that match TRBD1. The V gene end was trimmed by 1 base and the J gene end by 1 base; junction bases not matched to a gene: 6. This CDR3 is built from 16 residues. Germline CDR1 reads KGHSH; CDR2 reads LQKENI. As DNA, the CDR3 is TGTGCCAGCTCACCACTGTTTGGGACAGAGAACACTGAAGCTTTCTTT. Translated, it gives CASSPLFGTENTEAFF.

The CDR3 spells CASSFGDTEAFF. The CDR3 nucleotides read TGTGCCAGCAGCTTTGGGGACACTGAAGCTTTCTTT. The rearrangement joins TRBV7-9 to TRBJ1-1; D gene uncertain. Trimming removed 3 bases at V and 3 bases at J, with 5 bases between. The germline gives CDR1 SEHNR, CDR2 FQNEAQ (reference sequence). The CDR3 consists of 12 residues.

CDR3 DNA: TGTGCCAGCAGCTCCAACCTTAGCGGCGATGAGCAGTTCTTC. Amino acids: CASSSNLSGDEQFF. The chain carries TRBV7-2 and TRBJ2-1; D may be TRBD2 (6 bases). V lost 4 bases and J 8 bases, leaving 15 bases between the germline ends. There are 14 residues in the CDR3. In germline, CDR1 is SGHTA, CDR2 FQGNSA.

The genes are TRBV4-1 and TRBJ1-1, with unresolved D. CDR1 MGHRA and CDR2 YSYEKL come from the germline V gene. The CDR3 is 13 residues long. V lost 5 bases and J 1 base, leaving 8 bases between the germline ends. CDR3 loop: CASSVDGNTEAFF. The CDR3 nucleotides are TGCGCCAGCAGCGTGGACGGGAACACTGAAGCTTTCTTT.

V and J are TRBV7-3 and TRBJ2-3, with D perhaps TRBD1 or TRBD2 (6 bases each). The ends were cut back, 1 base at V and 4 bases at J, with 9 bases in the middle. The CDR3 runs to 14 residues. Looked up from germline, CDR1 is SGHTA and CDR2 is FQGTGA. CDR3 in amino acids: CASSLSRGADTQYF. The CDR3 bases are TGTGCCAGCAGCTTAAGTAGGGGGGCAGATACGCAGTATTTT.

This chain connects TRBV9 to TRBJ1-2; possibly TRBD1 for D (6 bases). CDR1 is SGDLS and CDR2 is YYNGEE in the germline V gene. Between the trimmed V and J ends, which lost 1 base and 4 bases, there was a span of 14 bases. The CDR3 runs to 15 residues. CDR3 bases: TGTGCCAGCAGCGTAAAGGCAGGGGACATCTATGGCTACACCTTC. Translated: CASSVKAGDIYGYTF.

The V gene is TRBV4-1, the J gene TRBJ1-4, with D possibly matching TRBD1 (5 bases). Germline CDR1 reads MGHRA; CDR2 reads YSYEKL. The CDR3 is 17 residues long. V lost 4 bases and J lost 4, with 19 bases in between. The CDR3: CASSPDYPGGLNEKLFF. CDR3 DNA: TGCGCCAGCAGCCCAGACTATCCCGGGGGACTTAATGAAAAACTGTTTTTT.

The V gene is TRBV6-5, the J gene TRBJ2-1; TRBD2 agrees at 11 bases. There are 15 residues in the CDR3. J lost 4 bases, V lost 6 bases, and 5 bases had no gene match. Per the germline V gene, CDR1 is MNHEY and CDR2 is SVGAGI. The CDR3: CASRARTSGYNEQFF. The CDR3 coding sequence is TGTGCCAGCAGAGCCAGGACTAGCGGGTACAATGAGCAGTTCTTC.

This clone was picked up a small number of times. V gene TRBV12-3 or TRBV12-4 combines with J gene TRBJ2-2; D unclear. V lost 2 bases to trimming and J lost 7 bases, with 5 bases between them. The CDR3 consists of 12 residues. Here the CDR3 reads CASSLSDGELFF. Here the CDR3 DNA reads TGTGCCAGCAGTTTATCAGACGGGGAGCTGTTTTTT.

This clone turned up a few times. The CDR3 DNA sequence: TGTGCCAGCAGCTTAGGTGGGCCAGGGGGCTACGAGCAGTACTTC. Translated, it gives CASSLGGPGGYEQYF. The chain uses TRBV7-9 and TRBJ2-7; 7 bases line up with TRBD1. Germline CDR1 reads SEHNR; CDR2 reads FQNEAQ (reference sequence). This CDR3 is built from 15 residues. V lost 1 base to trimming and J lost 3 bases; unmatched junction nucleotides: 6.

The rearrangement uses TRBV24-1 and TRBJ2-1, with D perhaps TRBD2 (6 bases). The CDR3 has 15 residues. Germline CDR1 and CDR2: KGHDR and SFDVKD. Trimming took 3 bases from V and 7 from J, leaving 15 bases between them. CDR3 sequence (DNA): TGTGCCACCAGTGATGTTGGGGGACTCATTAATGAGCAGTTCTTC. It codes for CATSDVGGLINEQFF.

The rearrangement links TRBV29-1 to TRBJ1-3, with TRBD1 identical over 8 bases. CDR1 is SQVTM and CDR2 is ANQGSEA in the germline V gene. CDR3 length: 14 amino acids. J was trimmed by 1 base and V by 7 bases; bases with no gene match: 6. The CDR3 coding sequence is TGCAGCGCGAAGACAGGGGATTCTGGAAACACCATATATTTT. Translating gives CSAKTGDSGNTIYF.

The chain uses TRBV7-9 and TRBJ1-5; no firm D call. Trimming pared 5 bases from V and 4 bases from J, leaving 12 bases between. This CDR3 is built from 14 residues. Germline CDR1 SEHNR, CDR2 FQNEAQ (reference sequence). The chain's CDR3 is CASSQDAENQPQHF. The CDR3 region has the DNA TGTGCCAGCAGCCAGGACGCAGAAAATCAGCCCCAGCATTTT.

The chain uses TRBV4-2 and TRBJ2-5; TRBD2 matches 11 bases. The CDR3 contains 19 residues. The germline gives CDR1 LGHNA, CDR2 YNFKEQ. V shed 0 bases, J shed 2 bases, and the junction held 11 bases outside the gene matches. The CDR3 nucleotides are TGTGCCAGCAGCCAAGATCCAGTAGCGGGAGGGGTAGTTCAAGAGACCCAGTACTTC. It codes for CASSQDPVAGGVVQETQYF.

The chain is built from TRBV24-1 and TRBJ1-2; a weak D match, TRBD1 (5 bases). This CDR3 is built from 12 residues. The germline CDR1 and CDR2 sequences are KGHDR and SFDVKD. V was trimmed by 3 bases and J by 13 bases, leaving 14 bases between them. The CDR3 nucleotides are TGTGCCACCAGTGATCCAGGGACGGCAGTCACCTTC. Protein: CATSDPGTAVTF.

The chain uses TRBV30 and TRBJ2-7; 7 positions agree with TRBD1. Germline CDR1 and CDR2: GTSNPN and SVGIG (reference sequence). The junction had 4 bases not matched to a gene; V was cut back by 2 bases and J by 3 bases. This CDR3 is 13 amino acids long. The CDR3 is CAWSRDSDYEQYF. Written as DNA, the CDR3 is TGTGCCTGGAGTCGGGACAGCGACTACGAGCAGTACTTC.

This chain uses TRBV7-8 with TRBJ1-5; D possibly corresponds to TRBD1 (6 bases). CDR1 is SGHVS, CDR2 FQNEAQ, per germline. Trimming pared 4 bases from V and 7 bases from J, leaving 20 bases between. The CDR3 extends over 16 amino acids. The CDR3 loop reads CASSSSIGTRNQPQHF. Here the CDR3 DNA reads TGTGCCAGCAGCTCCTCAATCGGGACACGAAACCAGCCCCAGCATTTT.

The rearrangement links TRBV5-5 to TRBJ1-1; tentative D call: TRBD1 (5 bases). Germline assignment: CDR1 SGHKS and CDR2 YYEKEE (reference sequence). There are 15 residues in the CDR3. Trimming took off 5 bases at V and 4 bases at J, with 18 bases between the two ends. CDR3 region: CASSLGGAGGTEAFF. CDR3 in DNA: TGTGCCAGCAGTTTAGGAGGCGCCGGGGGCACTGAAGCTTTCTTT.

The V gene is TRBV6-1, the J gene TRBJ2-5; 12 bases are a match to TRBD2. Trimming took 2 bases from V and 4 from J; bases not matched to a gene: 5. Germline values: CDR1 MNHNS, CDR2 SASEGT. The CDR3 totals 16 residues. The CDR3 nucleotides are TGTGCCAGCAGTGAATTGCTAGCGGGAGGGAGAGAGACCCAGTACTTC. Its protein product is CASSELLAGGRETQYF.

The chain recombines TRBV12-3 or TRBV12-4 with TRBJ2-2; tentatively, D is TRBD1 (5 bases). V lost 8 bases, J lost 6 bases, and 13 bases lay in between. This CDR3 region has 13 residues. The CDR3 DNA reads TGTGCCAGCGGTCAGATGGGGCCCGGGGAGCTGTTTTTT. Protein: CASGQMGPGELFF.